This is a list of T cell receptor beta chains from one sample in a study of cytomegalovirus exposure and HLA in healthy donors. The protocol was immunoSEQ multiplex PCR, while the TCRdb copy is restricted to in-frame clones and leaves out a portion. Of 100,000 to 150,000 clones listed, 66% were seen once; the top ten hold 1.5% to 1.9%. The sample was PBMCs. Source of these receptors: a man younger than 30 in good health and CMV-seronegative. CDR3s include the opening cysteine and the closing phenylalanine or tryptophan. Each record gives: V gene, CDR3 length, clone size, J gene, D gene, CDR3 protein, CDR3 DNA. D genes are given only for firm matches. The listing skips clone size in some rows; elsewhere it reads once, few, many or a size class.

V gene: TRBV10-1
CDR3 length: 17
clone size: .
J gene: TRBJ2-7
D gene: TRBD2
CDR3 protein: CARKLARSSGIVSEQYF
CDR3 DNA: TGCGCCCGAAAACTAGCCCGCAGTAGCGGGATTGTTAGCGAGCAGTACTTC

V gene: TRBV27
CDR3 length: 14
clone size: .
J gene: TRBJ1-4
D gene: .
CDR3 protein: CASRLGLPNEKLFF
CDR3 DNA: TGTGCCAGCCGCCTGGGGCTGCCTAATGAAAAACTGTTTTTT

V gene: TRBV5-1
CDR3 length: 17
clone size: few
J gene: TRBJ1-6
D gene: .
CDR3 protein: CASSLNPWEGQNSPLHF
CDR3 DNA: TGCGCCAGCAGCTTGAATCCCTGGGAGGGGCAAAATTCACCCCTCCACTTT

V gene: TRBV6-6
CDR3 length: 13
clone size: few
J gene: TRBJ2-1
D gene: .
CDR3 protein: CASSYTPNNEQFF
CDR3 DNA: TGTGCCAGCAGTTACACCCCTAACAATGAGCAGTTCTTC

V gene: TRBV4-2
CDR3 length: 15
clone size: .
J gene: TRBJ2-3
D gene: .
CDR3 protein: CASSQGTVRTDTQYF
CDR3 DNA: TGTGCCAGCAGCCAAGGGACAGTCCGCACAGATACGCAGTATTTT

V gene: TRBV27
CDR3 length: 16
clone size: .
J gene: TRBJ2-1
D gene: .
CDR3 protein: CASSRGWRSSYNEQFF
CDR3 DNA: TGTGCCAGCAGCCGAGGGTGGAGGAGCTCCTACAATGAGCAGTTCTTC

V gene: TRBV28
CDR3 length: 12
clone size: .
J gene: TRBJ2-7
D gene: .
CDR3 protein: CASSSGVHEQYF
CDR3 DNA: TGTGCCAGCAGTTCAGGGGTCCACGAGCAGTACTTC

V gene: TRBV4-2
CDR3 length: 20
clone size: .
J gene: TRBJ2-6
D gene: TRBD2
CDR3 protein: CASSQVGLAGLGSGANVLTF
CDR3 DNA: TGTGCCAGCAGCCAAGTTGGGCTAGCGGGGCTGGGCTCTGGGGCCAACGTCCTGACTTTC

V gene: TRBV27
CDR3 length: 15
clone size: .
J gene: TRBJ1-5
D gene: TRBD1
CDR3 protein: CASSPLGTANQPQHF
CDR3 DNA: TGTGCCAGCAGTCCCTTGGGGACAGCGAATCAGCCCCAGCATTTT

V gene: TRBV19
CDR3 length: 15
clone size: few
J gene: TRBJ2-2
D gene: TRBD2
CDR3 protein: CASKLAGPNTGELFF
CDR3 DNA: TGTGCCAGTAAGCTAGCGGGGCCGAACACCGGGGAGCTGTTTTTT

V gene: TRBV5-4
CDR3 length: 19
clone size: .
J gene: TRBJ2-3
D gene: TRBD2
CDR3 protein: CASSSDWTSGRERSDTQYF
CDR3 DNA: TGTGCCAGCAGCTCCGACTGGACTAGCGGGAGGGAGAGGTCAGATACGCAGTATTTT

V gene: TRBV4-1
CDR3 length: 15
clone size: .
J gene: TRBJ2-7
D gene: TRBD2
CDR3 protein: CASRPRLAEEYEQYF
CDR3 DNA: TGCGCCAGCAGGCCAAGACTAGCGGAGGAATACGAGCAGTACTTC

V gene: TRBV27
CDR3 length: 13
clone size: .
J gene: TRBJ2-5
D gene: .
CDR3 protein: CASSFGDIKTQYF
CDR3 DNA: TGTGCCAGCAGTTTTGGGGACATAAAAACCCAGTACTTC

V gene: TRBV7-2
CDR3 length: 17
clone size: .
J gene: TRBJ1-4
D gene: .
CDR3 protein: CASSFSGGPTTNEKLFF
CDR3 DNA: TGTGCCAGCAGCTTTTCCGGGGGGCCGACAACTAATGAAAAACTGTTTTTT

V gene: TRBV7-9
CDR3 length: 14
clone size: .
J gene: TRBJ2-5
D gene: .
CDR3 protein: CASSFKTGWTTQYF
CDR3 DNA: TGTGCCAGCAGCTTCAAGACAGGTTGGACGACCCAGTACTTC

V gene: TRBV30
CDR3 length: 12
clone size: .
J gene: TRBJ1-1
D gene: TRBD1
CDR3 protein: CAWSLQTGWAFF
CDR3 DNA: TGTGCCTGGAGCCTACAGACAGGGTGGGCTTTCTTT

V gene: TRBV19
CDR3 length: 13
clone size: .
J gene: TRBJ1-1
D gene: .
CDR3 protein: CASSTDRNTEAFF
CDR3 DNA: TGTGCCAGTAGCACCGACAGGAACACTGAAGCTTTCTTT

V gene: TRBV7-2
CDR3 length: 15
clone size: .
J gene: TRBJ2-1
D gene: TRBD2
CDR3 protein: CASSLPGTSGNEQFF
CDR3 DNA: TGTGCCAGCAGTCTACCCGGGACTAGCGGGAATGAGCAGTTCTTC

V gene: TRBV6-5
CDR3 length: 14
clone size: .
J gene: TRBJ1-1
D gene: .
CDR3 protein: CASSYGGYNTEAFF
CDR3 DNA: TGTGCCAGCAGTTACGGGGGGTATAATACTGAAGCTTTCTTT

V gene: TRBV7-2
CDR3 length: 14
clone size: .
J gene: TRBJ1-4
D gene: TRBD1
CDR3 protein: CASSSLTGVEKLFF
CDR3 DNA: TGTGCCAGCAGCTCGTTGACAGGGGTGGAAAAACTGTTTTTT

V gene: TRBV19
CDR3 length: 15
clone size: .
J gene: TRBJ2-1
D gene: .
CDR3 protein: CASSSGALSYNEQFF
CDR3 DNA: TGTGCCAGTAGTAGCGGGGCCCTCTCCTACAATGAGCAGTTCTTC

V gene: TRBV6-4
CDR3 length: 12
clone size: .
J gene: TRBJ1-1
D gene: .
CDR3 protein: CASSDSGAAAFF
CDR3 DNA: TGTGCCAGCAGTGACTCGGGGGCGGCAGCTTTCTTT

V gene: TRBV5-1
CDR3 length: 18
clone size: .
J gene: TRBJ2-1
D gene: .
CDR3 protein: CASSLVGAELKSYNEQFF
CDR3 DNA: TGCGCCAGCAGCTTGGTTGGGGCAGAGCTTAAGTCCTACAATGAGCAGTTCTTC

V gene: TRBV5-1
CDR3 length: 13
clone size: .
J gene: TRBJ2-7
D gene: .
CDR3 protein: CASSLGGPGEQYF
CDR3 DNA: TGCGCCAGCAGCTTGGGGGGGCCCGGCGAGCAGTACTTC

V gene: TRBV4-2
CDR3 length: 16
clone size: .
J gene: TRBJ1-1
D gene: TRBD1
CDR3 protein: CASSPKKGQGGTEAFF
CDR3 DNA: TGTGCCAGCAGCCCCAAAAAGGGACAGGGTGGGACTGAAGCTTTCTTT

V gene: TRBV28
CDR3 length: 13
clone size: .
J gene: TRBJ2-3
D gene: .
CDR3 protein: CASSLLQGDTQYF
CDR3 DNA: TGTGCCAGCAGTTTACTCCAGGGCGATACGCAGTATTTT

V gene: TRBV11-3
CDR3 length: 17
clone size: .
J gene: TRBJ2-5
D gene: TRBD2
CDR3 protein: CASSPALGLAPKETQYF
CDR3 DNA: TGTGCCAGCAGCCCCGCCCTGGGACTAGCGCCTAAAGAGACCCAGTACTTC

V gene: TRBV5-1
CDR3 length: 14
clone size: .
J gene: TRBJ2-2
D gene: .
CDR3 protein: CASSFGSDTGELFF
CDR3 DNA: TGCGCCAGCAGCTTTGGTTCGGACACCGGGGAGCTGTTTTTT

V gene: TRBV6-1
CDR3 length: 12
clone size: .
J gene: TRBJ2-7
D gene: .
CDR3 protein: CAIVLFPYEQYF
CDR3 DNA: TGTGCCATCGTGTTATTTCCCTACGAGCAGTACTTC

V gene: TRBV6-1
CDR3 length: 10
clone size: once
J gene: TRBJ2-5
D gene: .
CDR3 protein: CASMERTQYF
CDR3 DNA: TGTGCCAGCATGGAGAGGACCCAGTACTTC

V gene: TRBV5-6
CDR3 length: 12
clone size: .
J gene: TRBJ1-2
D gene: .
CDR3 protein: CASSSPLRGYTF
CDR3 DNA: TGTGCCAGCAGCAGCCCCTTACGAGGCTACACCTTC

V gene: TRBV28
CDR3 length: 16
clone size: .
J gene: TRBJ1-3
D gene: .
CDR3 protein: CASSFSGGASGNTIYF
CDR3 DNA: TGTGCCAGCAGTTTCTCTGGCGGGGCGTCAGGAAACACCATATATTTT

V gene: TRBV6-5
CDR3 length: 15
clone size: few
J gene: TRBJ2-7
D gene: .
CDR3 protein: CASSYSRHYGYEQYF
CDR3 DNA: TGTGCCAGCAGTTACTCGAGGCACTACGGGTACGAGCAGTACTTC

V gene: TRBV2
CDR3 length: 13
clone size: .
J gene: TRBJ2-5
D gene: .
CDR3 protein: CASSPGLQETQYF
CDR3 DNA: TGTGCCAGCTCCCCGGGACTGCAAGAGACCCAGTACTTC

V gene: TRBV5-1
CDR3 length: 17
clone size: .
J gene: TRBJ2-5
D gene: .
CDR3 protein: CASSLYATLGGKETQYF
CDR3 DNA: TGCGCCAGCAGCTTGTATGCGACACTAGGGGGTAAAGAGACCCAGTACTTC

V gene: TRBV7-6
CDR3 length: 15
clone size: .
J gene: TRBJ2-7
D gene: TRBD1
CDR3 protein: CASSLVRGGGYEQYF
CDR3 DNA: TGTGCCAGCAGCTTAGTTAGAGGGGGCGGCTACGAGCAGTACTTC

V gene: TRBV5-1
CDR3 length: 18
clone size: few
J gene: TRBJ2-1
D gene: TRBD2
CDR3 protein: CASSLVSSGGANHGEQFF
CDR3 DNA: TGCGCCAGCAGCTTGGTATCTAGCGGGGGGGCAAATCATGGTGAGCAGTTCTTC

V gene: TRBV15
CDR3 length: 18
clone size: .
J gene: TRBJ1-1
D gene: .
CDR3 protein: CATSRGRGPANRNAEAFF
CDR3 DNA: TGTGCCACCAGCAGAGGACGCGGCCCCGCGAATCGAAACGCTGAAGCTTTCTTT

V gene: TRBV7-9
CDR3 length: 15
clone size: few
J gene: TRBJ2-7
D gene: TRBD2
CDR3 protein: CASSLGPPTSRRQYF
CDR3 DNA: TGTGCCAGCAGCTTAGGCCCCCCGACTAGCAGGCGGCAGTACTTC

V gene: TRBV11-2
CDR3 length: 15
clone size: .
J gene: TRBJ1-1
D gene: .
CDR3 protein: CASSLVVSMNTEAFF
CDR3 DNA: TGTGCCAGCAGCTTAGTTGTTTCCATGAACACTGAAGCTTTCTTT

V gene: TRBV7-8
CDR3 length: 14
clone size: .
J gene: TRBJ1-1
D gene: TRBD1
CDR3 protein: CASSSTGVRTEAFF
CDR3 DNA: TGTGCCAGCAGCTCTACAGGGGTAAGAACTGAAGCTTTCTTT

V gene: TRBV7-2
CDR3 length: 15
clone size: .
J gene: TRBJ2-1
D gene: TRBD2
CDR3 protein: CASSLVNLAGNEQFF
CDR3 DNA: TGTGCCAGCAGCTTAGTGAACCTAGCGGGCAATGAGCAGTTCTTC

V gene: TRBV7-2
CDR3 length: 14
clone size: .
J gene: TRBJ2-7
D gene: .
CDR3 protein: CASSLRRLRNEQYF
CDR3 DNA: TGTGCCAGCAGCTTACGCCGACTTAGAAACGAGCAGTACTTC

V gene: TRBV7-9
CDR3 length: 13
clone size: .
J gene: TRBJ2-1
D gene: TRBD2
CDR3 protein: CAGEGRTYNEQFF
CDR3 DNA: TGTGCAGGGGAGGGCCGAACCTACAATGAGCAGTTCTTC

V gene: TRBV7-9
CDR3 length: 13
clone size: .
J gene: TRBJ2-1
D gene: .
CDR3 protein: CASSLDTRNEQFF
CDR3 DNA: TGTGCCAGCAGCTTGGATACTAGGAATGAGCAGTTCTTC

V gene: TRBV6-1
CDR3 length: 16
clone size: .
J gene: TRBJ2-2
D gene: .
CDR3 protein: CARSEFSGQRTGELFF
CDR3 DNA: TGTGCCCGCAGTGAATTCAGCGGACAGCGCACCGGGGAGCTGTTTTTT

V gene: TRBV30
CDR3 length: 12
clone size: .
J gene: TRBJ2-1
D gene: .
CDR3 protein: CAWSVRFAEQFF
CDR3 DNA: TGTGCCTGGAGTGTACGGTTTGCTGAGCAGTTCTTC

V gene: TRBV28
CDR3 length: 15
clone size: .
J gene: TRBJ2-5
D gene: TRBD1
CDR3 protein: CASRSRTGGEETQYF
CDR3 DNA: TGTGCCAGCAGATCGAGGACAGGGGGCGAGGAGACCCAGTACTTC

V gene: TRBV27
CDR3 length: 14
clone size: .
J gene: TRBJ2-1
D gene: .
CDR3 protein: CASTQKPQGHEQFF
CDR3 DNA: TGTGCCAGCACCCAAAAGCCGCAGGGGCATGAGCAGTTCTTC

V gene: TRBV30
CDR3 length: 13
clone size: .
J gene: TRBJ1-1
D gene: .
CDR3 protein: CAWQPGRDTEAFF
CDR3 DNA: TGTGCCTGGCAACCAGGGAGGGACACTGAAGCTTTCTTT

V gene: TRBV7-6
CDR3 length: 20
clone size: .
J gene: TRBJ2-1
D gene: TRBD2
CDR3 protein: CASSAPPGLAGGPAYNEQFF
CDR3 DNA: TGTGCCAGCAGCGCACCGCCGGGACTAGCGGGAGGGCCGGCCTACAATGAGCAGTTCTTC

V gene: TRBV20-1
CDR3 length: 11
clone size: once
J gene: TRBJ2-7
D gene: .
CDR3 protein: CSAADTYEQYF
CDR3 DNA: TGCAGTGCCGCCGACACCTACGAGCAGTACTTC

V gene: TRBV28
CDR3 length: 14
clone size: .
J gene: TRBJ2-1
D gene: TRBD2
CDR3 protein: CASSFAGEVGKQFF
CDR3 DNA: TGTGCCAGCAGTTTTGCGGGGGAGGTTGGTAAGCAGTTCTTC

V gene: TRBV28
CDR3 length: 13
clone size: .
J gene: TRBJ2-7
D gene: .
CDR3 protein: CASSRQGSREQYF
CDR3 DNA: TGTGCCAGCAGCCGTCAGGGCTCTAGGGAGCAGTACTTC

V gene: TRBV28
CDR3 length: 15
clone size: .
J gene: TRBJ1-5
D gene: TRBD1
CDR3 protein: CASSLGDSLYQPQHF
CDR3 DNA: TGTGCCAGCAGTTTAGGGGACAGCCTGTATCAGCCCCAGCATTTT